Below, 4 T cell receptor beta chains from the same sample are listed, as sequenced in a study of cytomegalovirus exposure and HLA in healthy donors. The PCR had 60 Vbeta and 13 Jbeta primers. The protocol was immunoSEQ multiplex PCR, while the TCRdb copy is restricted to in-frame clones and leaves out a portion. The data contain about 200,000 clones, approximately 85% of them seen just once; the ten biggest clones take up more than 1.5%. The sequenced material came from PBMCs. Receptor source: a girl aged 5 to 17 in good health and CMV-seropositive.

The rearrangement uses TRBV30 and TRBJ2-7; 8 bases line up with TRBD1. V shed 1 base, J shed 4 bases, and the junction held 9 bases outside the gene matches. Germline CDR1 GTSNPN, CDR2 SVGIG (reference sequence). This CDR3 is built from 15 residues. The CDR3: CAWSAHGQGKYEQYF. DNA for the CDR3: TGTGCCTGGAGTGCTCACGGACAGGGAAAGTACGAGCAGTACTTC.

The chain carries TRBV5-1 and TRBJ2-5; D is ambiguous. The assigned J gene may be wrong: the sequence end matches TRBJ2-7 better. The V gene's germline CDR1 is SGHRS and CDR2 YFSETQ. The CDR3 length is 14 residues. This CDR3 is CASSLSRSSYEQYF. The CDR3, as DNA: TGCGCCAGCAGCTTGTCCAGGTCTTCCTACGAGCAGTACTTC.

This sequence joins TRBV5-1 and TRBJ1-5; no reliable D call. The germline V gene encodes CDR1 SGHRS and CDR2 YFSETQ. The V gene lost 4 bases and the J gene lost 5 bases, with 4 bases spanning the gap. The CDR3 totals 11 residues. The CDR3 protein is CASSRDQPQHF. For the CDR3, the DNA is TGCGCCAGCAGCAGAGATCAGCCCCAGCATTTT.

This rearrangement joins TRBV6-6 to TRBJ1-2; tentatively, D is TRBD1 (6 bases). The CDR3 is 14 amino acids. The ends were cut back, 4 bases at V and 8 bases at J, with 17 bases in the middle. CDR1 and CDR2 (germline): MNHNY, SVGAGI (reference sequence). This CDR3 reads CASSSPGHLIGYTF. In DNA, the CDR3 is TGTGCCAGCAGTTCACCGGGACATTTGATCGGCTACACCTTC.